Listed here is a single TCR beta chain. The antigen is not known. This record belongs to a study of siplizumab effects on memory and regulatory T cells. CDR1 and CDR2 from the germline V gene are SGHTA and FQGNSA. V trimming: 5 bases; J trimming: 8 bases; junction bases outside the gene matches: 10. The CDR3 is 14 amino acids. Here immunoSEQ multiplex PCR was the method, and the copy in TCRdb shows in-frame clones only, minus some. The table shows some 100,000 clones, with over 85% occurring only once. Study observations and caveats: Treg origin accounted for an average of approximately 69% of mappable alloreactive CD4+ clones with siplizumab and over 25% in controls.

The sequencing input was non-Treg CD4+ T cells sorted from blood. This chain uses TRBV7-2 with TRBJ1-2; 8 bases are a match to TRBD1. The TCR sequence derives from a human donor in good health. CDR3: CASSPDRGEGGYTF. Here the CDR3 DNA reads TGTGCCAGCAGCCCAGACAGGGGCGAGGGGGGCTACACCTTC.